The entry that follows covers one T cell receptor (beta chain) sequence. A much larger clone differs by one base, so this may be a read error. This entry is derived from a study of T-cell reconstitution after alpha-beta-depleted transplantation in children. Unique molecular identifiers featured in how the TCRbeta library was prepared. TCRdb re-analysed the PCR reads in MiXCR, keeping a single row per CDR3 protein. The data hold about 640,000 distinct CDR3 sequences, with around 16% observed a single time. Germline values: CDR1 DFQATT, CDR2 SNEGSKA (reference sequence). The V gene lost 6 bases and the J gene lost 3 bases, with 14 bases spanning the gap. The CDR3 covers 13 residues.

This sequence was found in a human donor who donated a stem cell graft to a child with acute myeloid leukemia. The J gene is TRBJ2-5, the V gene TRBV20-1; D tentatively reads TRBD1 or TRBD2 (5 bases each). The starting material was PBMCs from the stem cell graft donor, obtained from the stem cell graft. For the CDR3, the DNA is TGCAGTGCCATGAGGGACGCCAAAGAGACCCAGTACTTC. It encodes CSAMRDAKETQYF.